This T cell receptor (beta chain) came from a study of cytomegalovirus exposure and HLA in healthy donors. At the level of the study: Among a few hundred genotyped donors, about 83% fell in the Caucasian-associated ancestry cluster.

Amplification used 60 Vbeta primers and 13 Jbeta primers. The assay was immunoSEQ multiplex PCR, and TCRdb's table has in-frame clones only and misses some. Of 180,000 or so clones in the sample, roughly 78% were seen once. Germline assignment: CDR1 MNHEY and CDR2 SMNVEV (reference sequence). The CDR3 length is 15 residues. The V end was cut by 3 bases, the J end by 3 bases, with 12 bases between. The clonotype was recovered from a woman aged 25 to 39 in good health and CMV-seronegative. The chain carries TRBV27 and TRBJ1-5; possible D gene TRBD1, 6 bases. The sample comprised PBMCs. The CDR3 nucleotides are TGTGCCAGCAGTTTGGGGGCAGGGATCAATCAGCCCCAGCATTTT. As protein: CASSLGAGINQPQHF.